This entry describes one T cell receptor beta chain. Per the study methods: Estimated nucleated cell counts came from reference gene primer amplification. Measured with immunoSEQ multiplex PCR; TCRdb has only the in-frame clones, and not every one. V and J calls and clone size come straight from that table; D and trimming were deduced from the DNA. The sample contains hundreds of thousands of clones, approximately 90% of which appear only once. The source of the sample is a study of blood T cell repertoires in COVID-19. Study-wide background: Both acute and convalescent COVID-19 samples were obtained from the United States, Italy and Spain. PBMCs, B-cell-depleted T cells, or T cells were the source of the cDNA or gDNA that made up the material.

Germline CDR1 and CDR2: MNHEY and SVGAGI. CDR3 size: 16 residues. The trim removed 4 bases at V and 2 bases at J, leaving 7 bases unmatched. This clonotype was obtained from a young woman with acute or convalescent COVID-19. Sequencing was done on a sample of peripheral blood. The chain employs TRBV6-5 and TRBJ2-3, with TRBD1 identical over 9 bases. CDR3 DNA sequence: TGTGCCAGCAGTTCCAGACAGGGGGATTTCACAGATACGCAGTATTTT. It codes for CASSSRQGDFTDTQYF.